This entry lists 12 T cell receptor beta chains sequenced from one sample in a study of T-cell memory formation after mild COVID-19. TCRdb passed the 5' RACE reads through MiXCR, listing each CDR3 protein once. In the table there are 560,000 or so distinct CDR3 sequences, 15% to 20% of which are singletons. The specimen was PBMCs or a T cell subset sorted from them (not recorded which). The source is an adult woman who had mild COVID-19 (a few samples of this study predate the infection). Cell type and time point are not known.

The chain joins TRBV30 to TRBJ2-7; D gene unclear. Per the germline V gene, CDR1 is GTSNPN and CDR2 is SVGIG (reference sequence). V dropped 3 bases and J dropped 3 bases, with 15 bases sitting between them. The CDR3 is made up of 14 amino acids. In DNA form, the CDR3 reads TGTGCCTGGAGGCCACCGGCAGGCTTCTACGAGCAGTACTTC. It yields the protein CAWRPPAGFYEQYF.

This chain joins TRBV12-3 or TRBV12-4 and TRBJ2-3; 12 bases are shared with TRBD2. The CDR3 runs 15 residues. J was trimmed by 6 bases and V by 8 bases; bases with no gene match: 9. The CDR3 nucleotides are TGTGCCAGCTTTGCTACTAGCGGGGGGACGGATACGCAGTATTTT. Its protein is CASFATSGGTDTQYF.

A few counts support this clonotype. The V call is TRBV4-2, the J call TRBJ2-1, with a weak D call TRBD2 (6 bases). The germline V and J ends were trimmed by 0 bases and 9 bases, with 9 bases remaining between them. The CDR3 spans 13 residues. Per the germline V gene, CDR1 is LGHNA and CDR2 is YNFKEQ. CDR3 loop: CASSQDREAEQFF. The CDR3 DNA reads as TGTGCCAGCAGCCAAGATAGGGAGGCTGAGCAGTTCTTC.

This chain connects TRBV14 to TRBJ2-3, with D possibly called TRBD1 or TRBD2 (5 bases each). CDR1 and CDR2 from the germline V gene are SGHDN and FVKESK. CDR3 length: 11 amino acids. Trimming left V 3 bases short and J 9 bases short, with 7 bases between. The CDR3 DNA reads TGTGCCAGCAGCCAGGGACCGACGCAGTATTTT. This encodes CASSQGPTQYF.

The genes are TRBV6-6 and TRBJ1-1; D ambiguous. Germline V lookup: CDR1 MNHNY, CDR2 SVGAGI (reference sequence). V lost 5 bases and J lost 1, with 14 bases in between. The CDR3 is made up of 15 amino acids. CDR3 sequence (DNA): TGTGCCAGCAGTGCCTTCGGGGTGGGGAACACTGAAGCTTTCTTT. As protein: CASSAFGVGNTEAFF.

This clonotype was observed a few times. The chain couples TRBV12-3 or TRBV12-4 to TRBJ2-5, with D perhaps TRBD2 (6 bases). V gave up 3 bases and J gave up 4 bases, with 9 bases separating them. The CDR3 contains 13 residues. CDR3 nucleotides: TGTGCCAGCAGTTTTTGGGGAGGAGAGACCCAGTACTTC. It translates to CASSFWGGETQYF.

This clonotype was seen a few times. A junction end diverges from the germline sequence, so it may reflect a read error. The chain is built from TRBV30 and TRBJ1-1; D is unresolved. Per the germline V gene, CDR1 is GTSNPN and CDR2 is SVGIG (reference sequence). The CDR3 length is 15 residues. The CDR3 here is CARSPDGGLNTEAFF. Here the CDR3 DNA reads TGTGCCCGGAGCCCAGACGGCGGCTTGAACACTGAAGCTTTCTTT.

The rearrangement joins TRBV7-9 to TRBJ1-5, with D maybe TRBD1 (5 bases). With 1 base removed from V and 7 bases from J, the gap between germline ends came to 14 bases. This CDR3 region has 15 residues. CDR1 is SEHNR and CDR2 is FQNEAQ in the germline V gene (reference sequence). This CDR3 reads CASSLGGGRNQPQHF. The CDR3 DNA is TGTGCCAGCAGCTTAGGGGGCGGACGGAACCAGCCCCAGCATTTT.

CDR3 region: CASSLQVGSSPLHF. The CDR3 DNA reads as TGTGCCAGCAGCCTCCAGGTTGGAAGTTCACCCCTCCACTTT. The rearrangement joins TRBV14 to TRBJ1-6; D unresolved. Germline V CDR1 and CDR2: SGHDN, FVKESK. CDR3 size: 14 residues. The ends were cut back, 4 bases at V and 9 bases at J, with 13 bases in the middle. The full variable domain, in which reference TRBV14 and TRBJ1-6 provide the parts outside the CDR3, is EAGVTQFPSHSVIEKGQTVTLRCDPISGHDNLYWYRRVMGKEIKFLLHFVKESKQDESGMPNNRFLAERTGGTYSTLKVQPAELEDSGVYFCASSLQVGSSPLHFGNGTRLTVT.

The rearrangement joins TRBV5-1 to TRBJ2-5, with D perhaps TRBD1 (6 bases). The CDR3 length is 14 residues. Germline V lookup: CDR1 SGHRS, CDR2 YFSETQ. V lost 4 bases to trimming and J lost 5 bases, with 15 bases between them. The CDR3: CASSSTGPRETQYF. The DNA of the CDR3 is TGCGCCAGCAGCAGTACAGGGCCGAGGGAGACCCAGTACTTC.

The chain joins TRBV24-1 to TRBJ2-5; 11 nucleotides align to TRBD2. This CDR3 is built from 16 residues. Per the germline V gene, CDR1 is KGHDR and CDR2 is SFDVKD. The ends lost 5 bases at V and 5 bases at J; junction bases unmatched: 9. The CDR3 bases are TGTGCCACCAGTGCCCTCGGGACTAGCGGAGCGGAGACCCAGTACTTC. It yields the protein CATSALGTSGAETQYF.

This chain joins TRBV7-8 and TRBJ2-3; 10 positions agree with TRBD2. The CDR3 has 15 amino acids. Looked up from germline, CDR1 is SGHVS and CDR2 is FQNEAQ. The V and J ends lost 7 bases and 0 bases, in that order; junction bases with no gene match: 4. The CDR3 spells CASTSGRTSTDTQYF. CDR3 nucleotide sequence: TGTGCCAGCACTAGCGGGAGAACGAGCACAGATACGCAGTATTTT.